The present T cell receptor beta chain was sequenced within a study of spatial heterogeneity in lung cancer (dated by TCRdb to between 2017 and 2020). Regarding the research as a whole: Beta-chain transcripts were consistently detected in greater numbers than alpha-chain transcripts, which likely reflects a higher abundance of beta-chain transcripts. In the raw uncorrected reads, each unique combination of TCR and UMI appeared more than ten times on average. In non-small cell lung cancer, the study made a quantitative comparison of TCR alpha and beta repertoires among multiple tumor regions, matched nontumor lung and blood. Nonsynonymous mutation counts, determined by whole-exome sequencing of tumor tissue, were related to TCR repertoire features. Both alpha and beta chains were TCR-sequenced in samples taken at surgery, namely 220 tumor regions, around 70 matched nontumor lung samples and 50 to 60 PBMC samples. General study outcomes and caveats: Ubiquitous expanded tumor TCRs showed up in blood more often at tumor resection than at routine follow-up. Confirming at a functional level the hypothesis that regional TCRs recognize regional mutations was considered to require additional single-cell paired TCR alpha and beta sequencing.

Library construction relied on 5' RACE. The instrument given in TCRdb is NextSeq 500. In the TCR library protocol, a unique molecular identifier was attached to each TCR cDNA molecule so that PCR and sequencing errors could be corrected. The paper's data handling went like this. Decombinator tools were used for TCR identification, UMI-based error correction and CDR3 extraction. TCRs above a frequency of 2 per 1,000, corresponding to the top 1% of the tumor frequency distribution, were defined as expanded. Each repertoire was subsampled 100 times to 5,000 TCRs, after which Renyi diversity was computed with the R vegan package. CDR3 similarity networks were built from amino acid triplet string-kernel similarity, connecting CDR3s with pairwise similarity above 0.82. TCRdb reanalyzed the raw reads on its own, using fastp at Q25 for trimming and MiXCR for clone calling, and kept in-frame beta chains. Here each entry gathers all rows of one CDR3 protein and keeps the most common genes and DNA. These V and J calls are TCRdb output, not the study's own analysis. The sample table lists fewer than 25,000 distinct CDR3 sequences, 3% to 4% of them with a count of one. The ten largest clones add up to around 26% of the sample.

For this chain, trimming is 8 bases at the V end and 5 bases at the J end, and the number of junction bases without a gene match is 11. The germline V gene specifies MNHNS as CDR1 and SASEGT as CDR2. The cysteine opens and the phenylalanine closes a CDR3 of 15 amino acids. CDR3 DNA is the only sequence kept; it has 45 bases, read in frame from the first base. This sample's time point label indicates: sample taken at primary tumor resection. For TCR sequencing, whole RNA was extracted from tumor and nontumor lung tissue, or from cryopreserved PBMC samples, and no cell sorting was done. Samples were obtained from 65 to 90 patients with early-stage, untreated non-small cell lung cancer from the lung TRACERx cohort. Only patients with enough RNA available from two or more tumor regions were chosen for TCR sequencing. This clonotype has at least ten counts. Its antigen is unknown. The input lacks base qualities; no much larger clone sits a single base away.

The TCR sequence derives from a female donor with early-stage non-small cell lung cancer. The chain employs TRBV6-1 and TRBJ2-2; TRBD1 fits 7 bases in the junction. The sequencing here drew on PBMCs, taken at surgery. This receptor has the CDR3 CASASRGQLTGELFF. The DNA sequence follows: TGTGCCAGCGCCTCACGGGGACAGTTGACCGGGGAGCTGTTTTTT.